The source of this T cell receptor (beta chain) is a study of vaccination and CD4 T cells after COVID-19. In its sample, this clonotype was seen a few times. TCRdb called the PCR reads again in MiXCR, with one record for every CDR3 protein. The table has tens of thousands of distinct CDR3 sequences, 50% to 65% seen once. Positive tests by PCR, dated March to December 2020, predated US Alpha, Beta and Delta variants. Per the germline V gene, CDR1 is DFQATT and CDR2 is SNEGSKA (reference sequence). With V trimmed by 0 bases and J by 10 bases, 7 bases remained unmatched. CDR3 length equals 13 residues. The chain uses TRBV20-1 and TRBJ1-1; TRBD1 aligns across 8 bases. This specimen consisted of CD4+ T cells from blood, obtained before SARS-CoV-2 vaccination. This TCR was recovered from a human donor who had recovered from COVID-19. The chain's CDR3 is CSARDSGQGAAFF. The CDR3 region has the DNA TGCAGTGCTAGAGATTCCGGACAGGGTGCAGCTTTCTTT.